Shown below are 8 T cell receptor beta chains from a single sample sequenced in a study of T-cell memory formation after mild COVID-19. TCRdb fed the 5' RACE reads into MiXCR, producing one record per CDR3 protein. The data show 350,000 to 500,000 distinct CDR3 sequences, with more than 20% seen just once and about an eighth held by the top ten. What was sequenced was PBMCs or a T cell subset sorted from them (not recorded which). The origin of the receptors is an adult woman who had mild COVID-19 (a few samples of this study predate the infection). Cell type and time point are not known.

V and J are TRBV7-9 and TRBJ1-1; a weak D match, TRBD1 (6 bases). CDR1 is SEHNR, CDR2 FQNEAQ, per germline (reference sequence). The CDR3 length is 18 residues. V lost 4 bases, J lost 0 bases, and 21 bases lay in between. CDR3 loop: CASSSSITGKGMNTEAFF. The CDR3 coding sequence is TGTGCCAGCAGCTCCTCCATCACAGGGAAGGGGATGAACACTGAAGCTTTCTTT.

The J gene is TRBJ2-1, the V gene TRBV9; D might be TRBD2 (6 bases). V was clipped by 3 bases and J by 2 bases, with 24 bases between them. In germline, CDR1 is SGDLS, CDR2 YYNGEE. The CDR3 spans 19 residues. This CDR3 is CASSAPSGERRQAYNEQFF. The CDR3, as DNA: TGTGCCAGCAGCGCCCCCTCGGGGGAGCGGAGGCAGGCCTACAATGAGCAGTTCTTC.

The chain recombines TRBV5-1 with TRBJ2-3; D gene uncertain. The V and J ends lost 4 bases and 2 bases respectively, with 20 bases between them. Germline CDR1 is SGHRS and CDR2 is YFSETQ. The CDR3 is made up of 17 amino acids. The CDR3 is CASSITPGRYITDTQYF. The DNA of the CDR3 is TGCGCCAGCAGCATAACTCCCGGGCGGTACATCACAGATACGCAGTATTTT.

In this sample, this clonotype turned up a few times. This chain uses TRBV5-1 with TRBJ2-4; TRBD1 matches 9 bases. CDR3 length: 14 amino acids. V lost 0 bases to trimming and J lost 5 bases; unmatched junction nucleotides: 0. Germline CDR1 reads SGHRS; CDR2 reads YFSETQ. CDR3 nucleotide sequence: TGCGCCAGCAGCTTGGGGACAGGGGAAAACATTCAGTACTTC. This sequence encodes CASSLGTGENIQYF.

This clonotype appeared a few times. The genes are TRBV6-2 or TRBV6-3 and TRBJ2-1, with D hard to call. Germline V CDR1 and CDR2: MNHEY, SVGEGT. V dropped 7 bases and J dropped 3 bases, with 13 bases sitting between them. CDR3 length equals 14 residues. In DNA, the CDR3 is TGTGCCAGCAAAATTAGTGAACTCTACAATGAGCAGTTCTTC. This encodes CASKISELYNEQFF.

This clonotype was found a few times. This chain links TRBV4-1 with TRBJ1-4, with a possible D match to TRBD1 (6 bases). The CDR3 spans 15 residues. Trimming removed 6 bases at V and 8 bases at J, with 19 bases between. In germline, CDR1 is MGHRA, CDR2 YSYEKL. CDR3 sequence: CASRFSGTSSEKLFF. The CDR3, as DNA: TGCGCCAGCAGATTTTCCGGGACATCGAGCGAAAAACTGTTTTTT.

This chain connects TRBV14 to TRBJ1-2, with D unclear. The germline V gene has CDR1 SGHDN and CDR2 FVKESK. Trimming removed 2 bases at V and 5 bases at J, with 9 bases between. The CDR3 is 13 amino acids. CDR3 in amino acids: CASSQFPHYGYTF. The CDR3 DNA sequence: TGTGCCAGCAGCCAATTTCCCCATTATGGCTACACCTTC.

The chain combines TRBV7-8 with TRBJ1-1; 10 bases map to TRBD1. The CDR3 is 18 amino acids. J was trimmed by 0 bases and V by 4 bases; bases with no gene match: 11. Germline V gene data show CDR1 as SGHVS and CDR2 as FQNEAQ. CDR3 in amino acids: CASSSHRDRGPLNTEAFF. CDR3 nucleotides: TGTGCCAGCAGCTCTCACCGGGACAGGGGCCCACTGAACACTGAAGCTTTCTTT.